Each of the 10 T cell receptor beta chains below was sequenced from the same sample in a study of CD8+CD57+ T cells in acquired aplastic anemia. According to the study, genomic DNA was the template for TCR beta VDJ and CDR3 profiling. TCRdb re-called the reads through MiXCR, storing one row per CDR3 protein. The table records just over 400,000 distinct CDR3 sequences, about 70% of them present only once. The sequenced sample consisted of sorted CD4+, CD8+, or CD8+CD57+ T cells (not recorded which) from PBMCs. The receptors shown here come from a human donor in good health, serving as a control.

The rearrangement uses TRBV5-1 and TRBJ1-6, with TRBD1 as a possible D gene (5 bases). Germline CDR1 is SGHRS and CDR2 is YFSETQ. The CDR3 is 12 amino acids. Trimming removed 4 bases at V and 18 bases at J, with 17 bases between. CDR3 loop: CASSQGLAGSHF. CDR3 nucleotide sequence: TGCGCCAGCAGCCAGGGACTAGCGGGGAGCCACTTT.

Regarding this clonotype: The junction differs from germline at one of its ends, possibly a read error. V gene TRBV7-2 combines with J gene TRBJ1-4, with D maybe TRBD1 (6 bases). This CDR3 is built from 14 residues. Germline V gene sequence: CDR1 SGHTA, CDR2 FQGNSA. CDR3 amino acids: CASSVVQGRGTLTF. As DNA, the CDR3 is TGTGCCAGCAGCGTAGTACAGGGAAGAGGTACACTTACTTTT.

The chain links TRBV6-6 to TRBJ2-3; D is undetermined. TRBJ2-7 explains the end of the DNA better; the J call may be wrong. CDR3 length equals 13 residues. CDR1 is MNHNY and CDR2 is SVGAGI in the germline V gene (reference sequence). In nucleotides, the CDR3 is TGTGCCAGCAGTGCTTTGGTCCCACGCACGCAGTACTTC. This codes for CASSALVPRTQYF.

Notes on this clonotype: One junction end does not reproduce the germline sequence, and a read error may be involved. The chain links TRBV2 to TRBJ1-2; D may be TRBD1 (5 bases). CDR3 size: 14 residues. Germline V gives CDR1 SNHLY, CDR2 FYNNEI. This CDR3 reads CAGSVGRGASGYTF. The CDR3, as DNA: TGTGCCGGCAGTGTTGGTCGTGGGGCGTCTGGCTACACCTTC.

As for this clonotype: One end of the junction does not line up with germline, which may come from a read error. The V call is TRBV7-8, the J call TRBJ2-1, with TRBD1 as a possible D gene (6 bases). Germline V gene data show CDR1 as SGHVS and CDR2 as FQNEAQ. There are 12 residues in the CDR3. CDR3 in DNA: TGTGCCAGCAGTTCCCGGACAGAAGGAAAGTTGTTC. Translating it yields CASSSRTEGKLF.

The rearrangement joins TRBV11-1 to TRBJ2-1, with 7 bases identical to TRBD1. The CDR3 consists of 13 residues. The V and J ends lost 5 bases and 14 bases, in that order; junction bases with no gene match: 12. Germline V lookup: CDR1 SGHAT, CDR2 FQDESV (reference sequence). In DNA form, the CDR3 reads TGTGCCAGCAGCAGGACAGGTGAAAACGAGGAGTTCTTC. This sequence encodes CASSRTGENEEFF.

V is TRBV24-1 and J is TRBJ1-1; D is ambiguous. The CDR3 runs 16 residues. The V and J ends lost 6 bases and 4 bases respectively, with 20 bases between them. Germline lookup yields CDR1 KGHDR and CDR2 SFDVKD. The CDR3 reads CATSSSSSESGTEAFF. The CDR3 DNA reads as TGTGCCACCAGTTCATCCTCTTCAGAGTCGGGCACTGAAGCTTTCTTT.

The chain couples TRBV7-2 to TRBJ2-6, with a tentative D call TRBD1 (5 bases). CDR3 length: 15 amino acids. V dropped 4 bases and J dropped 18 bases, with 25 bases sitting between them. Germline V gene lookup returns CDR1 SGHTA and CDR2 FQGNSA. CDR3 in amino acids: CASSSRYSGADTQTF. CDR3 coding DNA: TGTGCCAGCAGCTCCCGCTACTCTGGGGCCGACACGCAGACTTTC.

About this clonotype: A much larger clone lies a single base off, so this may be a read error. The chain uses TRBV6-1 and TRBJ2-7, with 11 positions matching TRBD2. Germline V gene data show CDR1 as MNHNS and CDR2 as SASEGT. The CDR3 spans 15 residues. V was clipped by 4 bases and J by 7 bases; unmatched bases: 9. CDR3 in amino acids: CASSVLAGANNEQYF. For the CDR3, the DNA is TGTGCCAGCAGTGTACTAGCGGGGGCCAACAATGAGCAGTACTTC.

This clonotype was picked up many times. The rearrangement links TRBV6-1 to TRBJ1-2; the match to TRBD1 covers 7 bases. Germline CDR1 and CDR2: MNHNS and SASEGT. The CDR3 spans 13 residues. J was trimmed by 6 bases and V by 6 bases; bases with no gene match: 7. As DNA, the CDR3 is TGTGCCAGCAGACCCGGGACAGCACATGGCTACACCTTC. Protein sequence: CASRPGTAHGYTF.